The 19 T cell receptor beta chains below all came from one sample that was sequenced in a study of CD8+ T cells in alopecia areata (dated by TCRdb to between 2018 and 2020). Receptors were amplified or captured by the immunoSEQ multiplex PCR assay. For TCR sequencing, RNA was extracted from every sample and reverse transcribed into cDNA to serve as template. Entries here come from immuneACCESS through TCRdb and include only in-frame sequences with V and J called. Some clones fail to appear in such tables; in the studies checked, an unresolved V gene covers under half of the shortfall, and the cause of the remainder is unknown. This sample gives some 110,000 clones in total; roughly 68% of them show up just once. Around 2.7% of the sample rests with the top ten. Sequences were obtained from CD4+ T cells sorted from blood. These receptors all stem from a human donor in good health.

As DNA, the CDR3 is TGCAGCGCCGGTCGGCAGGCTGAAAAACTGTTTTTT. Amino acids: CSAGRQAEKLFF. The V call is TRBV29-1, the J call TRBJ1-4; D is ambiguous. V shed 7 bases and J shed 7 bases, with 13 bases lying between them. The CDR3 sequence is 12 residues long. The germline CDR1 and CDR2 sequences are SQVTM and ANQGSEA.

The chain recombines TRBV5-4 with TRBJ2-2, with a possible D match to TRBD2 (5 bases). The V end lost 0 bases, the J end lost 0 bases, and 15 bases lay between the germline ends. CDR1 and CDR2 (germline): SGHNT, YYREEE (reference sequence). The CDR3 is 18 amino acids. Written as DNA, the CDR3 is TGTGCCAGCAGCTTGGCCGGAGGTCCTCGCTCGAACACCGGGGAGCTGTTTTTT. Its translation is CASSLAGGPRSNTGELFF.

The chain employs TRBV29-1 and TRBJ1-2, with D uncertain. The CDR3 totals 13 residues. V was clipped by 7 bases and J by 4 bases, with 16 bases between them. Looked up from germline, CDR1 is SQVTM and CDR2 is ANQGSEA. CDR3 DNA: TGCAGCGGACATGCTGGCCCGGGCTATGGCTACACCTTC. As protein: CSGHAGPGYGYTF.

This chain joins TRBV30 and TRBJ1-5; D not certain. Germline V gene data show CDR1 as GTSNPN and CDR2 as SVGIG (reference sequence). With 2 bases removed from V and 5 bases from J, the gap between germline ends came to 13 bases. The CDR3 is 14 residues long. The CDR3 sequence: CAWSSLGMDQPQHF. The CDR3 DNA is TGTGCCTGGAGTTCTTTGGGCATGGATCAGCCCCAGCATTTT. The variable domain in full, completed from reference TRBV30 and TRBJ1-5, reads SQTIHQWPATLVQPVGSPLSLECTVEGTSNPNLYWYRQAAGRGLQLLFYSVGIGQISSEVPQNLSASRPQDRQFILSSKKLLLSDSGFYLCAWSSLGMDQPQHFGDGTRLSIL.

This chain uses TRBV10-3 with TRBJ1-1; D call uncertain. Germline CDR1 is ENHRY and CDR2 is SYGVKD. The CDR3 totals 12 residues. The V end lost 0 bases, the J end lost 6 bases, and 5 bases lay between the germline ends. Here the CDR3 reads CAISESWAEAFF. CDR3 DNA: TGTGCCATCAGTGAGTCGTGGGCTGAAGCTTTCTTT.

The V and J genes are TRBV30 and TRBJ2-5, with D maybe TRBD2 (5 bases). CDR3 size: 13 residues. Trimming cost V 0 bases and J 5 bases, with 10 bases left between them. Per the germline V gene, CDR1 is GTSNPN and CDR2 is SVGIG (reference sequence). The DNA for the CDR3 is TGTGCCTGGAGTGTCAGGACTCGGGAGACCCAGTACTTC. Its protein is CAWSVRTRETQYF.

The chain links TRBV25-1 to TRBJ2-3; D gene ambiguous. V lost 4 bases and J 4 bases, leaving 12 bases between the germline ends. CDR3 length equals 14 residues. Germline values: CDR1 MGHDK, CDR2 SYGVNS. The CDR3 sequence: CASSGPWQADTQYF. The CDR3 DNA reads as TGTGCCAGCAGTGGGCCTTGGCAGGCAGATACGCAGTATTTT.

The chain uses TRBV7-8 and TRBJ2-4; D is undetermined. CDR3 length equals 14 residues. The ends were cut back, 0 bases at V and 8 bases at J, with 11 bases in the middle. Germline V CDR1 and CDR2: SGHVS, FQNEAQ. The CDR3 loop is CASSLAAASDIQYF. The CDR3 DNA follows: TGTGCCAGCAGCTTAGCGGCGGCTTCGGACATTCAGTACTTC.

V and J are TRBV2 and TRBJ2-3; 8 bases are shared with TRBD2. This CDR3 is built from 15 residues. V was pared by 7 bases and J by 3 bases, with 9 bases of the junction left unmatched. The germline CDR1 and CDR2 sequences are SNHLY and FYNNEI. The CDR3 DNA is TGTGCCAGCAAGTACGGGGGGGCGACGACAGATACGCAGTATTTT. Translating it yields CASKYGGATTDTQYF.

The gene calls are TRBV29-1 and TRBJ2-3; TRBD2 matches at 7 bases. Germline values: CDR1 SQVTM, CDR2 ANQGSEA. V shed 6 bases, J shed 5 bases, and the junction held 8 bases outside the gene matches. The CDR3 spans 13 residues. The chain's CDR3 is CSVGRGREDTQYF. CDR3 DNA sequence: TGCAGCGTCGGACGCGGGAGAGAAGATACGCAGTATTTT.

This rearrangement joins TRBV30 to TRBJ1-2, with TRBD1 matching over 7 bases. The CDR3 covers 15 residues. V shed 4 bases, J shed 0 bases, and the junction held 8 bases outside the gene matches. Germline V gene sequence: CDR1 GTSNPN, CDR2 SVGIG (reference sequence). The chain's CDR3 is CAWIRDRFSNYGYTF. As DNA, the CDR3 is TGTGCCTGGATACGGGACAGATTTTCTAACTATGGCTACACCTTC.

V gene TRBV7-7 combines with J gene TRBJ2-5, with 7 bases identical to TRBD2. CDR3 length: 13 residues. V lost 5 bases to trimming and J lost 10 bases; unmatched junction nucleotides: 10. CDR1 is SSHAT and CDR2 is FNYEAQ in the germline V gene (reference sequence). DNA for the CDR3: TGTGCCAGCAGCGAATGGACTAGTGGGGACCAGTACTTC. Amino acids: CASSEWTSGDQYF.

This chain joins TRBV11-2 and TRBJ2-5; TRBD2 matches 8 bases. J lost 5 bases, V lost 6 bases, and 14 bases had no gene match. The germline gives CDR1 SGHAT, CDR2 FQNNGV. This CDR3 has 16 amino acids. CDR3: CASSSRAGGHRETQYF. The DNA of the CDR3 is TGTGCCAGCAGTTCCCGGGCGGGGGGCCACCGGGAGACCCAGTACTTC.

The chain carries TRBV7-6 and TRBJ2-3, with 8 positions matching TRBD1. V was pared by 5 bases and J by 1 base, with 11 bases of the junction left unmatched. The CDR3 runs to 17 residues. Germline lookup yields CDR1 SGHVS and CDR2 FNYEAQ. The DNA of the CDR3 is TGTGCCAGCAGCCCCGGGACAGGCTTATCTGGCACAGATACGCAGTATTTT. It translates to CASSPGTGLSGTDTQYF.

CDR3 in amino acids: CSVSGAWETQYF. CDR3 bases: TGCAGCGTTTCGGGGGCGTGGGAGACCCAGTACTTC. The chain employs TRBV29-1 and TRBJ2-5, with D perhaps being TRBD1 or TRBD2 (6 bases each). CDR3 size: 12 residues. CDR1 and CDR2 (germline): SQVTM, ANQGSEA. Trimming stripped 5 bases from V and 5 bases from J, with 12 bases between.

The chain carries TRBV4-1 and TRBJ1-6; 7 nucleotides line up with TRBD1. Germline CDR1 MGHRA, CDR2 YSYEKL. The CDR3 spans 15 residues. The V gene end was trimmed by 8 bases and the J gene end by 7 bases; junction bases not matched to a gene: 11. The CDR3 DNA sequence: TGCGCCAGCCGGGGGGTTGAGGGGGCGAATTCACCCCTCCACTTT. Translated, it gives CASRGVEGANSPLHF.

This clone has a handful of counts. The chain is built from TRBV29-1 and TRBJ1-3, with TRBD1 matching 7 bases. The J segment lost 0 bases and the V segment lost 7 bases, leaving 3 bases of the junction unmatched. The germline CDR1 and CDR2 sequences are SQVTM and ANQGSEA. CDR3 length: 13 amino acids. CDR3 loop: CSARTGSGNTIYF. CDR3 nucleotide sequence: TGCAGCGCCCGGACAGGCTCTGGAAACACCATATATTTT.

V gene TRBV30 combines with J gene TRBJ2-3, with no clear D. Germline CDR1 and CDR2: GTSNPN and SVGIG (reference sequence). Trimming took off 7 bases at V and 4 bases at J, with 12 bases between the two ends. This CDR3 contains 12 residues. CDR3 nucleotide sequence: TGTGCCTCCCGAATCGAATCAGATACGCAGTATTTT. Amino acid sequence: CASRIESDTQYF.

This clone was detected only a few times. The V gene is TRBV5-1, the J gene TRBJ2-3; TRBD2 matches at 9 bases. The V gene's germline CDR1 is SGHRS and CDR2 YFSETQ. V gave up 2 bases and J gave up 6 bases; unmatched junction bases: 10. This CDR3 has 16 amino acids. The CDR3 reads CASSFGLAGSGDTQYF. CDR3 nucleotides: TGCGCCAGCAGCTTTGGCCTAGCGGGGAGTGGCGATACGCAGTATTTT.